The rows below give T cell receptor beta chains drawn from one sample of a study of T cell repertoires in cytomegalovirus infection. TCRdb analysed the reads with MiXCR anew, one entry per CDR3 protein. The sample holds about 110,000 distinct CDR3 sequences, roughly a tenth seen once. Their antigen targets remain unknown. The sequenced sample consisted of PBMCs, sequenced either directly or after in vitro stimulation (not recorded which). The receptors shown here come from a human donor in good health (CMV status not recorded). Some clones in this sample may be carry-over from other donors' samples. The CDR3 runs from the conserved cysteine through the conserved F or W. D genes are given only for firm matches. Size tells how often a clone was seen (once, few, many) or the class of an expanded clone, and some rows leave it out.

j_gene: TRBJ2-7
d_gene: TRBD2
abundance: few
v_gene: TRBV27
CDR3aa: CASSLSSGIAYEQYF
CDR3nt: TGTGCCAGCAGTTTATCCAGCGGGATAGCTTACGAGCAGTACTTC

j_gene: TRBJ2-5
d_gene: .
abundance: many
v_gene: TRBV7-2
CDR3aa: CASSSYQETQYF
CDR3nt: TGTGCCAGCAGTTCGTACCAAGAGACCCAGTACTTC

j_gene: TRBJ1-1
d_gene: TRBD1
abundance: many
v_gene: TRBV7-2
CDR3aa: CASSLTGQAMNTEAFF
CDR3nt: TGTGCCAGCAGCTTAACGGGACAGGCAATGAACACTGAAGCTTTCTTT

j_gene: TRBJ1-5
d_gene: .
abundance: many
v_gene: TRBV7-2
CDR3aa: CASSFRGLNQPQHF
CDR3nt: TGTGCCAGCAGCTTCAGAGGGTTAAATCAGCCCCAGCATTTT

j_gene: TRBJ2-7
d_gene: TRBD2
abundance: .
v_gene: TRBV11-2
CDR3aa: CASSLTGGTTYEQYF
CDR3nt: TGTGCCAGCAGCTTAACGGGAGGAACAACCTACGAGCAGTACTTC

j_gene: TRBJ1-1
d_gene: .
abundance: few
v_gene: TRBV11-2
CDR3aa: CAGGTGPNTEAFF
CDR3nt: TGTGCCGGGGGAACAGGGCCGAACACTGAAGCTTTCTTT

j_gene: TRBJ1-2
d_gene: .
abundance: many
v_gene: TRBV7-2
CDR3aa: CASRRTGTRHYGYTF
CDR3nt: TGTGCCAGCAGGAGAACAGGTACCAGGCACTATGGCTACACCTTC

j_gene: TRBJ1-2
d_gene: .
abundance: many
v_gene: TRBV27
CDR3aa: CASSLVQGRGYTF
CDR3nt: TGTGCCAGCAGTTTAGTCCAGGGTCGAGGCTACACCTTC

j_gene: TRBJ1-1
d_gene: .
abundance: .
v_gene: TRBV15
CDR3aa: CATSPKGPYTEAFF
CDR3nt: TGTGCCACCAGCCCAAAGGGGCCATACACTGAAGCTTTCTTT

j_gene: TRBJ1-5
d_gene: .
abundance: few
v_gene: TRBV6-5
CDR3aa: CASSESGYSNQPQHF
CDR3nt: TGTGCCAGCAGCGAATCGGGGTATAGCAATCAGCCCCAGCATTTT

j_gene: TRBJ1-6
d_gene: .
abundance: many
v_gene: TRBV7-8
CDR3aa: CASSDNRRGIGSPLHF
CDR3nt: TGTGCCAGCAGCGATAACCGACGAGGGATCGGTTCACCCCTCCACTTT

j_gene: TRBJ2-1
d_gene: TRBD2
abundance: many
v_gene: TRBV7-3
CDR3aa: CASSLGGGGTYNEQFF
CDR3nt: TGTGCCAGCAGCTTAGGGGGGGGAGGAACCTACAATGAGCAGTTCTTC

j_gene: TRBJ2-3
d_gene: .
abundance: .
v_gene: TRBV12-5
CDR3aa: CASANGALVADTQYF
CDR3nt: TGTGCTAGTGCCAACGGGGCCCTAGTCGCAGATACGCAGTATTTT

j_gene: TRBJ2-1
d_gene: TRBD2
abundance: .
v_gene: TRBV20-1
CDR3aa: CSARDSRRLAGTYNEQFF
CDR3nt: TGCAGTGCTAGAGATTCAAGGAGACTAGCGGGCACTTACAATGAGCAGTTCTTC

j_gene: TRBJ1-5
d_gene: .
abundance: .
v_gene: TRBV27
CDR3aa: CASTALGPGGTPYSNQPQHF
CDR3nt: TGTGCCAGCACCGCTTTGGGACCTGGGGGCACCCCTTATAGCAATCAGCCCCAGCATTTT

j_gene: TRBJ1-6
d_gene: .
abundance: many
v_gene: TRBV4-3
CDR3aa: CASSQDHRVNSPLHF
CDR3nt: TGCGCCAGCAGCCAAGACCACAGGGTTAATTCACCCCTCCACTTT

j_gene: TRBJ2-1
d_gene: .
abundance: many
v_gene: TRBV19
CDR3aa: CASSIDAGTGRNEQFF
CDR3nt: TGTGCCAGTAGTATAGATGCGGGGACCGGTCGGAATGAGCAGTTCTTC

j_gene: TRBJ1-1
d_gene: TRBD1
abundance: many
v_gene: TRBV3-1
CDR3aa: CAGKTGQGGRAFF
CDR3nt: TGTGCCGGAAAAACGGGACAGGGAGGGCGAGCTTTCTTT

j_gene: TRBJ1-1
d_gene: .
abundance: few
v_gene: TRBV4-3
CDR3aa: CASSRNPTMNTEAFF
CDR3nt: TGCGCCAGCAGCCGAAACCCGACCATGAACACTGAAGCTTTCTTT

j_gene: TRBJ2-2
d_gene: .
abundance: few
v_gene: TRBV4-1
CDR3aa: CASSQGLNTGELFF
CDR3nt: TGCGCCAGCAGCCAAGGACTGAACACCGGGGAGCTGTTTTTT

j_gene: TRBJ2-1
d_gene: TRBD2
abundance: few
v_gene: TRBV5-4
CDR3aa: CASRSGTSSYNEQFF
CDR3nt: TGTGCCAGCAGAAGCGGGACTAGCAGTTACAATGAGCAGTTCTTC

j_gene: TRBJ2-1
d_gene: .
abundance: few
v_gene: TRBV20-1
CDR3aa: CSARDMGNGASYNEQFF
CDR3nt: TGCAGTGCTAGAGATATGGGGAACGGAGCTTCCTACAATGAGCAGTTCTTC

j_gene: TRBJ1-5
d_gene: .
abundance: .
v_gene: TRBV7-9
CDR3aa: CASSSRDTGDPQHF
CDR3nt: TGTGCCAGCAGCTCTCGGGACACTGGGGATCCCCAGCATTTT

j_gene: TRBJ2-2
d_gene: TRBD2
abundance: .
v_gene: TRBV7-3
CDR3aa: CASSLRPSGNAGELFF
CDR3nt: TGTGCCAGCAGCTTAAGGCCTAGCGGGAACGCCGGGGAGCTGTTTTTT

j_gene: TRBJ1-4
d_gene: TRBD1
abundance: few
v_gene: TRBV5-1
CDR3aa: CASSPGTVATNEKLFF
CDR3nt: TGCGCCAGCAGCCCTGGGACAGTGGCAACTAATGAAAAACTGTTTTTT

j_gene: TRBJ1-1
d_gene: .
abundance: many
v_gene: TRBV7-2
CDR3aa: CASSSPGRAGTEAFF
CDR3nt: TGTGCCAGCAGCTCCCCCGGCAGGGCGGGAACTGAAGCTTTCTTT

j_gene: TRBJ2-5
d_gene: .
abundance: .
v_gene: TRBV2
CDR3aa: CASKGFGETQYF
CDR3nt: TGTGCCAGCAAGGGGTTCGGAGAGACCCAGTACTTC

j_gene: TRBJ1-5
d_gene: .
abundance: .
v_gene: TRBV2
CDR3aa: CASSVQGGYSNQPQHF
CDR3nt: TGTGCCAGCAGTGTACAGGGAGGTTATAGCAATCAGCCCCAGCATTTT

j_gene: TRBJ2-6
d_gene: .
abundance: many
v_gene: TRBV9
CDR3aa: CASSPRVLPSSGANVLTF
CDR3nt: TGTGCCAGCAGCCCGAGGGTACTTCCAAGCTCTGGGGCCAACGTCCTGACTTTC

j_gene: TRBJ2-6
d_gene: .
abundance: many
v_gene: TRBV5-4
CDR3aa: CASIGTGANVLTF
CDR3nt: TGTGCCAGCATAGGGACAGGGGCCAACGTCCTGACTTTC

j_gene: TRBJ2-7
d_gene: TRBD1
abundance: many
v_gene: TRBV12-3/TRBV12-4
CDR3aa: CASSLGTGGSYEQYF
CDR3nt: TGTGCCAGCAGTTTAGGGACAGGGGGCTCCTACGAGCAGTACTTC

j_gene: TRBJ1-4
d_gene: .
abundance: few
v_gene: TRBV30
CDR3aa: CAWSVMAAGDEKLFF
CDR3nt: TGTGCCTGGAGTGTAATGGCAGCTGGGGATGAAAAACTGTTTTTT

j_gene: TRBJ2-1
d_gene: TRBD2
abundance: many
v_gene: TRBV27
CDR3aa: CASSLYYWTSGNEQFF
CDR3nt: TGTGCCAGCAGTTTGTACTACTGGACTAGCGGGAATGAGCAGTTCTTC

j_gene: TRBJ2-7
d_gene: TRBD2
abundance: .
v_gene: TRBV5-1
CDR3aa: CASSTGTIGYEQYF
CDR3nt: TGCGCCAGCAGCACCGGGACTATCGGCTACGAGCAGTACTTC

j_gene: TRBJ1-1
d_gene: .
abundance: many
v_gene: TRBV7-9
CDR3aa: CASSYREIGAEAFF
CDR3nt: TGTGCCAGCAGTTACAGGGAGATTGGCGCTGAAGCTTTCTTT

j_gene: TRBJ2-2
d_gene: .
abundance: many
v_gene: TRBV7-8
CDR3aa: CASSLQGWELFF
CDR3nt: TGTGCCAGCAGCTTACAGGGCTGGGAGCTGTTTTTT

j_gene: TRBJ2-7
d_gene: .
abundance: once
v_gene: TRBV18
CDR3aa: CASSRSGELLNEQYF
CDR3nt: TGTGCCAGCTCCCGCTCGGGGGAGTTACTCAATGAGCAGTACTTC

j_gene: TRBJ2-1
d_gene: TRBD2
abundance: few
v_gene: TRBV7-3
CDR3aa: CASSKTSGNEQFF
CDR3nt: TGTGCCAGCAGCAAGACTAGCGGCAATGAGCAGTTCTTC

j_gene: TRBJ1-1
d_gene: TRBD1
abundance: .
v_gene: TRBV7-9
CDR3aa: CASSGTDNTEAFF
CDR3nt: TGTGCCAGCAGCGGGACAGATAACACTGAAGCTTTCTTT

j_gene: TRBJ1-2
d_gene: .
abundance: many
v_gene: TRBV7-9
CDR3aa: CASSLGRESRGYGYTF
CDR3nt: TGTGCCAGCAGCTTAGGTCGGGAAAGCAGGGGCTATGGCTACACCTTC

j_gene: TRBJ2-1
d_gene: .
abundance: .
v_gene: TRBV30
CDR3aa: CALTGRSYNEQFF
CDR3nt: TGTGCCTTGACAGGGAGGTCCTACAATGAGCAGTTCTTC

j_gene: TRBJ2-3
d_gene: .
abundance: .
v_gene: TRBV12-3/TRBV12-4
CDR3aa: CASSRTGNTDTQYF
CDR3nt: TGTGCCAGCAGTAGGACGGGGAACACAGATACGCAGTATTTT

j_gene: TRBJ2-1
d_gene: TRBD2
abundance: .
v_gene: TRBV7-2
CDR3aa: CASSPRTSGYNEQFF
CDR3nt: TGTGCCAGCAGCCCACGGACTAGCGGGTACAATGAGCAGTTCTTC

j_gene: TRBJ1-1
d_gene: .
abundance: few
v_gene: TRBV20-1
CDR3aa: CSARLDSDSEAFF
CDR3nt: TGCAGTGCTAGGCTCGACAGTGACTCTGAAGCTTTCTTT

j_gene: TRBJ1-5
d_gene: TRBD1
abundance: .
v_gene: TRBV7-9
CDR3aa: CASSWDRERNQPQHF
CDR3nt: TGTGCCAGCAGTTGGGACAGGGAACGCAATCAGCCCCAGCATTTT

j_gene: TRBJ2-3
d_gene: .
abundance: many
v_gene: TRBV7-3
CDR3aa: CASSLTSRDTQYF
CDR3nt: TGTGCCAGCAGCTTAACGTCGAGAGATACGCAGTATTTT

j_gene: TRBJ2-7
d_gene: TRBD1
abundance: many
v_gene: TRBV7-9
CDR3aa: CASSSRTGLYEQYF
CDR3nt: TGTGCCAGCAGCTCGCGGACAGGTTTGTACGAGCAGTACTTC

j_gene: TRBJ1-5
d_gene: .
abundance: many
v_gene: TRBV7-2
CDR3aa: CASSLEVGSNQPQHF
CDR3nt: TGTGCCAGCAGCTTAGAGGTGGGGAGCAATCAGCCCCAGCATTTT

j_gene: TRBJ1-6
d_gene: .
abundance: .
v_gene: TRBV4-1
CDR3aa: CASSQRRDSGDSPLHF
CDR3nt: TGCGCCAGCAGCCAGCGAAGAGACTCAGGAGATTCACCCCTCCACTTT

j_gene: TRBJ2-1
d_gene: TRBD2
abundance: many
v_gene: TRBV5-1
CDR3aa: CASSWKRLAGGGYNEQFF
CDR3nt: TGCGCCAGCAGCTGGAAGCGACTAGCGGGAGGGGGTTACAATGAGCAGTTCTTC

j_gene: TRBJ2-7
d_gene: .
abundance: .
v_gene: TRBV7-3
CDR3aa: CASSLSTGPTAYEQYF
CDR3nt: TGTGCCAGCAGCTTAAGTACAGGGCCGACGGCCTACGAGCAGTACTTC

j_gene: TRBJ2-1
d_gene: .
abundance: .
v_gene: TRBV12-3/TRBV12-4
CDR3aa: CASTQGTYNEQFF
CDR3nt: TGTGCCAGCACACAGGGAACCTACAATGAGCAGTTCTTC

j_gene: TRBJ2-1
d_gene: TRBD2
abundance: many
v_gene: TRBV7-2
CDR3aa: CASSTRAGGGYNEQFF
CDR3nt: TGTGCCAGCAGCACGCGCGCCGGGGGGGGATACAATGAGCAGTTCTTC

j_gene: TRBJ2-3
d_gene: TRBD2
abundance: .
v_gene: TRBV13
CDR3aa: CASSSSLAGGATDTQYF
CDR3nt: TGTGCCAGCAGCTCCTCCTTAGCGGGAGGGGCGACAGATACGCAGTATTTT

j_gene: TRBJ2-5
d_gene: .
abundance: many
v_gene: TRBV20-1
CDR3aa: CSARRLAGLKRETQYF
CDR3nt: TGCAGTGCTAGAAGGCTCGCGGGGCTAAAGAGGGAGACCCAGTACTTC